This T cell receptor (beta chain) was sequenced for a study of cytomegalovirus exposure and HLA in healthy donors. Study-level results: In a later analysis, V- and J-gene trimming of beta chains associated with a DCLRE1C missense variant, replicated independently. A prior analysis recorded that most TCR beta V segments were productive about 87% or about 30% of the time.

It was with 60 Vbeta and 13 Jbeta primers that the PCR ran. Sequencing used immunoSEQ multiplex PCR; TCRdb keeps in-frame clones, though not all of them. The sample gives tens of thousands of clones, more than 70% of which show up once; 20% to 25% is in the top ten. Turning to this clone: Its specificity is unknown.

This TCR was recovered from a man aged 45-65 years in good health and CMV-seropositive. The sequenced material came from PBMCs.

CDR3 nucleotides: TGCGCCAGCAGCTTGGAGGGACACCTTCAGCATTTT. Protein product: CASSLEGHLQHF. The chain employs TRBV5-1 and TRBJ1-5; TRBD1 is a possible D gene (6 bases). Trimming pared 0 bases from V and 13 bases from J, leaving 11 bases between. This CDR3 has 12 amino acids. Germline V gives CDR1 SGHRS, CDR2 YFSETQ.